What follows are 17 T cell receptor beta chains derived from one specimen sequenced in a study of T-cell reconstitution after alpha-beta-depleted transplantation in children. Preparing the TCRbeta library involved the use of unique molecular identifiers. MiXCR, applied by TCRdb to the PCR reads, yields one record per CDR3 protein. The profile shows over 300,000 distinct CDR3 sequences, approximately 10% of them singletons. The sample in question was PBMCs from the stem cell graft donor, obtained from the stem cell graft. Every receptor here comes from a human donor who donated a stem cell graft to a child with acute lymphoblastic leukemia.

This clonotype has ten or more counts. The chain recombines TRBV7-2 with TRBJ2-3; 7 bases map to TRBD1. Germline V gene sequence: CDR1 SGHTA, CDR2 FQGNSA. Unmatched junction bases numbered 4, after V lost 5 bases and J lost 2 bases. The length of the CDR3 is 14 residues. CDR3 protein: CASSPRGLTDTQYF. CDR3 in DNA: TGTGCCAGCAGCCCAAGGGGGCTCACAGATACGCAGTATTTT.

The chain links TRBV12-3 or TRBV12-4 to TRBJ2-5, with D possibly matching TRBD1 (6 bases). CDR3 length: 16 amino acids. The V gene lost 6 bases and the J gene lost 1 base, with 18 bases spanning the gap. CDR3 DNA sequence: TGTGCCAGCAGCCAACGACGGACAGTCATCCAAGAGACCCAGTACTTC. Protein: CASSQRRTVIQETQYF.

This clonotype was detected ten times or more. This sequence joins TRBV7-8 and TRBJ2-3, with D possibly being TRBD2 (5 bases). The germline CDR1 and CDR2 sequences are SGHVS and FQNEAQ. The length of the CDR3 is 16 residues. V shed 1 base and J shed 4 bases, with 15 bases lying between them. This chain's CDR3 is CASSLGLAGAADTQYF. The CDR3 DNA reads TGTGCCAGCAGCTTAGGGCTAGCTGGAGCGGCAGATACGCAGTATTTT.

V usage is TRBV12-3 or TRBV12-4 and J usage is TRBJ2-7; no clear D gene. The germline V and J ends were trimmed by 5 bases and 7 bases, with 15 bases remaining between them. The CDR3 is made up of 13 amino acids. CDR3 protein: CASSRSPIREQYF. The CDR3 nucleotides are TGTGCCAGCAGTCGGTCCCCCATCAGAGAGCAGTACTTC.

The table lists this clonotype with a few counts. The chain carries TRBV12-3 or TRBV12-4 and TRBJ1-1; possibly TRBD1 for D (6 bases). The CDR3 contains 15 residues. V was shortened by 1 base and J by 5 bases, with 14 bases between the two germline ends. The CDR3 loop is CASSLVGQGRTEAFF. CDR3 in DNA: TGTGCCAGCAGTTTAGTAGGGCAGGGGAGAACTGAAGCTTTCTTT.

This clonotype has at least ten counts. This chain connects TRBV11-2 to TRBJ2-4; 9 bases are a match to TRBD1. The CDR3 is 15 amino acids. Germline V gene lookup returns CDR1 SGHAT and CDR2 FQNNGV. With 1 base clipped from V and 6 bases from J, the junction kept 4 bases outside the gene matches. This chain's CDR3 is CASSLGTGVGNIQYF. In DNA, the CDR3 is TGTGCCAGCAGCTTAGGGACAGGGGTGGGAAACATTCAGTACTTC. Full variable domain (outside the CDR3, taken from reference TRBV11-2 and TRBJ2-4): EAGVAQSPRYKIIEKRQSVAFWCNPISGHATLYWYQQILGQGPKLLIQFQNNGVVDDSQLPKDRFSAERLKGVDSTLKIQPAKLEDSAVYLCASSLGTGVGNIQYFGAGTRLSVL.

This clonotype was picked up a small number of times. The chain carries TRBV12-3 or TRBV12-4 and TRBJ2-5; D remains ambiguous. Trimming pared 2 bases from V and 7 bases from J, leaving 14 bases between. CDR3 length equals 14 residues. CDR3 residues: CASSLRQALGTQYF. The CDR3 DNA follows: TGTGCCAGCAGTTTACGGCAGGCCTTGGGGACCCAGTACTTC.

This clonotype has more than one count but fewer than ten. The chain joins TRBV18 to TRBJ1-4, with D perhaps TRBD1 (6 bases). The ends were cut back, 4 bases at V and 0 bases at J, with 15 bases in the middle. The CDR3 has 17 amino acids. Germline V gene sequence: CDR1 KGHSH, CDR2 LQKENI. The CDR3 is CASSLTLTGTTNEKLFF. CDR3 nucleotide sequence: TGTGCCAGCTCACTTACCCTTACAGGGACAACTAATGAAAAACTGTTTTTT.

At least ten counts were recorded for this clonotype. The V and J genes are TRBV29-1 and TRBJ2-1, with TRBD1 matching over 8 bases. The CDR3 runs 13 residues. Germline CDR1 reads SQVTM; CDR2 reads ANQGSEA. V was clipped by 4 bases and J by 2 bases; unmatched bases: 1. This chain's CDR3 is CSVAQGAYNEQFF. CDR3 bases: TGCAGCGTTGCACAGGGGGCCTACAATGAGCAGTTCTTC.

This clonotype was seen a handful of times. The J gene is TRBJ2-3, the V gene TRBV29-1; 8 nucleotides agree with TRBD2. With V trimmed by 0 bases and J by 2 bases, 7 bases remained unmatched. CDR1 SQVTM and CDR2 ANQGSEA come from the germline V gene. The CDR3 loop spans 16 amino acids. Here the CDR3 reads CSVEDPLAGFTDTQYF. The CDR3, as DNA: TGCAGCGTTGAAGATCCCCTAGCGGGCTTCACAGATACGCAGTATTTT.

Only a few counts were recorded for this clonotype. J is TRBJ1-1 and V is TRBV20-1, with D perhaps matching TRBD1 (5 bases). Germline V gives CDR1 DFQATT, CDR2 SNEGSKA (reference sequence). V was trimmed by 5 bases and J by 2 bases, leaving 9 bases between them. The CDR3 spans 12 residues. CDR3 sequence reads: CSAYDSNTEAFF. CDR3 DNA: TGCAGTGCTTATGACAGTAACACTGAAGCTTTCTTT.

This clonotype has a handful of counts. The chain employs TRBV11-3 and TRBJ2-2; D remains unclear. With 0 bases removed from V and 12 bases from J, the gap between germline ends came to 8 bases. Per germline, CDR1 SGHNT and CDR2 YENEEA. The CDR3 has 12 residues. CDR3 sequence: CASSLDRRKLFF. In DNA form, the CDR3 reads TGTGCCAGCAGCTTAGATCGAAGGAAGCTGTTTTTT.

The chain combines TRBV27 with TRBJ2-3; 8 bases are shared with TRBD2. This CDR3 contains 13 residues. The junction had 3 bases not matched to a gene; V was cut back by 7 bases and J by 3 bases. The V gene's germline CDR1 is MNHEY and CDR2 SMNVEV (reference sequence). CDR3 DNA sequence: TGTGCCAGCATTCGGGGGGGAACAGATACGCAGTATTTT. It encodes CASIRGGTDTQYF.

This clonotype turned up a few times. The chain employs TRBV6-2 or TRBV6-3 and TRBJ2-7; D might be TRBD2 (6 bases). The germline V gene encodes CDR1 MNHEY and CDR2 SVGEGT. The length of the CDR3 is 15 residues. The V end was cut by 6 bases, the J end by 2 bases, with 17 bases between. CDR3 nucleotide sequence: TGTGCCAGCAGACCACTTGGCGGGATAGCCTACGAGCAGTACTTC. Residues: CASRPLGGIAYEQYF.

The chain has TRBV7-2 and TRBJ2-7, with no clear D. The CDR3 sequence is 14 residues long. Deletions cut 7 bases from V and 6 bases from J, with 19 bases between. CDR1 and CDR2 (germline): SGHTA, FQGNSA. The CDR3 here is CASTHWGEQTEQYF. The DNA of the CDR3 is TGTGCCAGCACTCACTGGGGTGAACAGACCGAGCAGTACTTC. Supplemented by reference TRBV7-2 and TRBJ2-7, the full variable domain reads GAGVSQSPSNKVTEKGKDVELRCDPISGHTALYWYRQSLGQGLEFLIYFQGNSAPDKSGLPSDRFSAERTGGSVSTLTIQRTQQEDSAVYLCASTHWGEQTEQYFGPGTRLTVT.

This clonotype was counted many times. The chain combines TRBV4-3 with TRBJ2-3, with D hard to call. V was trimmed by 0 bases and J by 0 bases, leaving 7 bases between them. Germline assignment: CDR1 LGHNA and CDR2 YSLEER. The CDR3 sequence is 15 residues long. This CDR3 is CASSQDRSSTDTQYF. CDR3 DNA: TGCGCCAGCAGCCAAGATCGGTCTAGCACAGATACGCAGTATTTT.

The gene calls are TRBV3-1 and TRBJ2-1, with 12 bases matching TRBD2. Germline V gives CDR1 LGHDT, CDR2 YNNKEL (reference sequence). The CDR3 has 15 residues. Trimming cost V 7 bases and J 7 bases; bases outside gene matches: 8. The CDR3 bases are TGTGCCAGCACCCGACTAGCGGGAGAAGGTAATGAGCAGTTCTTC. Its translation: CASTRLAGEGNEQFF.